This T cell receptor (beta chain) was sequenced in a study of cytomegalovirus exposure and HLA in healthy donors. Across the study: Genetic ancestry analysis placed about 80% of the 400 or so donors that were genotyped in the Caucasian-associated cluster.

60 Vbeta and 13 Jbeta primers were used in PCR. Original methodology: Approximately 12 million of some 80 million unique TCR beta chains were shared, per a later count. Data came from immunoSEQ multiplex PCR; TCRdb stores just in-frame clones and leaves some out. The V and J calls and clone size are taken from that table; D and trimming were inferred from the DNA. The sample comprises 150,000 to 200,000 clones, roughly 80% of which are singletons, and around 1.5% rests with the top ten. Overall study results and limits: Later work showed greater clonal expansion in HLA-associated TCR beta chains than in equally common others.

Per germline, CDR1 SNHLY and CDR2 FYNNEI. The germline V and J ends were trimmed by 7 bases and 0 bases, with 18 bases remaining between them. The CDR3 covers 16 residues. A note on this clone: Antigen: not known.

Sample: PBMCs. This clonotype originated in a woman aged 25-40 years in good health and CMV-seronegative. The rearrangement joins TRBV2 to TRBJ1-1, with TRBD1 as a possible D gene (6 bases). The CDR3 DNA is TGTGCCAGCATGTACAGGGAGAGAGTGATGAACACTGAAGCTTTCTTT. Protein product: CASMYRERVMNTEAFF. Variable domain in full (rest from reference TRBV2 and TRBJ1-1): EPEVTQTPSHQVTQMGQEVILRCVPISNHLYFYWYRQILGQKVEFLVSFYNNEISEKSEIFDDQFSVERPDGSNFTLKIRSTKLEDSAMYFCASMYRERVMNTEAFFGQGTRLTVV.